Following are 8 T cell receptor beta chains from one sample sequenced in a study of blood T cell repertoires in COVID-19. Sequencing used immunoSEQ multiplex PCR; TCRdb keeps in-frame clones, though not all of them. The sample consists of around 220,000 clones, 70% to 90% of them appearing once. Sequencing input: peripheral blood. These receptors all stem from a woman aged 80 or older with acute or convalescent COVID-19.

The chain has TRBV3-1 (or the pseudogene TRBV3-2) and TRBJ2-7; the D gene is possibly TRBD2 (6 bases). V gave up 1 base and J gave up 2 bases, with 18 bases separating them. Germline lookup yields CDR1 LGHDT and CDR2 YNNKEL (reference sequence). The CDR3 length is 17 residues. CDR3 sequence (DNA): TGTGCCAGCAGCCAAGCGATTCCTCGGGGGATCCCCTACGAGCAGTACTTC. Its translation: CASSQAIPRGIPYEQYF.

This clone was counted between two and nine times. The rearrangement links TRBV4-3 to TRBJ1-3, with 7 nucleotides matching TRBD1. CDR1 LGHNA and CDR2 YSLEER come from the germline V gene. The CDR3 consists of 13 residues. J lost 4 bases, V lost 3 bases, and 0 bases had no gene match. CDR3 bases: TGCGCCAGCAGCCAGGGACAGGGAAACACCATATATTTT. It translates to CASSQGQGNTIYF.

The chain couples TRBV30 to TRBJ1-6; no reliable D call. Trimming shortened V by 1 base and J by 7 bases, and 11 bases separated the two germline ends. Germline CDR1 reads GTSNPN; CDR2 reads SVGIG (reference sequence). The CDR3 is 14 residues long. This CDR3 reads CAWSESFSNSPLHF. The CDR3 bases are TGTGCCTGGAGTGAGAGTTTCTCAAATTCACCCCTCCACTTT. Drawing the rest from reference TRBV30 and TRBJ1-6, the complete variable domain is SQTIHQWPATLVQPVGSPLSLECTVEGTSNPNLYWYRQAAGRGLQLLFYSVGIGQISSEVPQNLSASRPQDRQFILSSKKLLLSDSGFYLCAWSESFSNSPLHFGNGTRLTVT.

The table lists this clone with a count of one. The rearrangement links TRBV5-1 to TRBJ2-3; D possibly corresponds to TRBD2 (5 bases). Trimming left V 4 bases short and J 0 bases short, with 15 bases between. CDR1 is SGHRS and CDR2 is YFSETQ in the germline V gene. The CDR3 is 16 amino acids. In nucleotides, the CDR3 is TGCGCCAGCAGCGCGACTATGACACTTAGCACAGATACGCAGTATTTT. As protein: CASSATMTLSTDTQYF. Full variable domain (missing parts from reference TRBV5-1 and TRBJ2-3): KAGVTQTPRYLIKTRGQQVTLSCSPISGHRSVSWYQQTPGQGLQFLFEYFSETQRNKGNFPGRFSGRQFSNSRSEMNVSTLELGDSALYLCASSATMTLSTDTQYFGPGTRLTVL.

This chain joins TRBV7-9 and TRBJ2-1, with D possibly matching TRBD2 (6 bases). The germline V gene has CDR1 SEHNR and CDR2 FQNEAQ (reference sequence). This CDR3 is 14 amino acids long. V was clipped by 0 bases and J by 4 bases, with 7 bases between them. This CDR3 is CASSLASGYNEQFF. The CDR3 DNA reads TGTGCCAGCAGCTTAGCTAGCGGATACAATGAGCAGTTCTTC. Together with reference TRBV7-9 and TRBJ2-1, the CDR3 gives the full variable domain: DTGVSQNPRHKITKRGQNVTFRCDPISEHNRLYWYRQTLGQGPEFLTYFQNEAQLEKSRLLSDRFSAERPKGSFSTLEIQRTEQGDSAMYLCASSLASGYNEQFFGPGTRLTVL.

This clone was detected only once. The chain employs TRBV9 and TRBJ2-7, with TRBD2 matching 9 bases. With 0 bases clipped from V and 0 bases from J, the junction kept 4 bases outside the gene matches. This CDR3 is 16 amino acids long. Germline CDR1 is SGDLS and CDR2 is YYNGEE. CDR3 in amino acids: CASSVGTAGGSYEQYF. The CDR3 DNA follows: TGTGCCAGCAGCGTAGGTACAGCGGGAGGCTCCTACGAGCAGTACTTC.

The genes are TRBV5-5 and TRBJ2-3; a weak D match, TRBD2 (7 bases). The ends were cut back, 2 bases at V and 5 bases at J, with 12 bases in the middle. Germline-derived CDR1 and CDR2 are SGHKS and YYEKEE (reference sequence). The CDR3 sequence is 14 residues long. The CDR3 loop is CASSFAGAGDTQYF. For the CDR3, the DNA is TGTGCCAGCAGCTTCGCGGGGGCGGGAGATACGCAGTATTTT.

The rearrangement links TRBV3-1 (or the pseudogene TRBV3-2) to TRBJ1-2, with D perhaps matching TRBD1 (5 bases). CDR1 is LGHDT and CDR2 is YNNKEL in the germline V gene (reference sequence). The CDR3 is 15 amino acids. Trimming removed 0 bases at V and 8 bases at J, with 16 bases between. CDR3 amino acids: CASSQENLRQSGYTF. In DNA, the CDR3 is TGTGCCAGCAGCCAAGAGAACCTTCGACAGTCGGGCTACACCTTC.